Given below is one T cell receptor (beta chain) in context. The data were produced by immunoSEQ multiplex PCR, yet TCRdb's version contains in-frame clones alone and is incomplete. Of 300,000 to 350,000 clones in the sample, almost 90% were seen once. Study members were between about 18 and 95 years old and lived in about two dozen US regions. Participant-reported clinical history was the basis for cohort assignment. This entry belongs to a study of blood T cell repertoires in COVID-19. The overall study: T cells, B-cell-depleted T cells, or PBMCs supplied cDNA or gDNA.

V shed 4 bases and J 4 bases; nucleotides not matched to a gene: 5. CDR1 and CDR2 from the germline V gene are LGHDT and YNNKEL (reference sequence). The CDR3 spans 15 residues. This TCR derives from a woman younger than 45 who had been exposed to COVID-19. The specimen sequenced was PBMCs or T cells enriched from blood (not recorded which). The chain has TRBV3-1 (or the pseudogene TRBV3-2) and TRBJ2-1; TRBD2 aligns across 9 bases. The CDR3 loop is CASSLSGRRYNEQFF. DNA of the CDR3: TGTGCCAGCAGCCTTAGCGGGAGAAGATACAATGAGCAGTTCTTC.